Below are 20 T cell receptor beta chains sequenced from a single sample in a study of blood T cell repertoires in COVID-19. Assay: immunoSEQ multiplex PCR; the TCRdb copy retains only in-frame clones and omits some. The sample contains tens of thousands of clones, 80% to 85% of which appear only once. The source material was peripheral blood. These receptor sequences come from a man at least 80 years old with acute or convalescent COVID-19.

V is TRBV16 and J is TRBJ2-4; tentatively, D is TRBD1 (5 bases). The CDR3 loop spans 16 amino acids. Germline V gives CDR1 KGHSY, CDR2 FQNENV. V lost 3 bases, J lost 10 bases, and 22 bases lay in between. CDR3 sequence (DNA): TGTGCCAGCAGCCAGGCCAGGGTAAACAATTTGGGGATTCAGTACTTC. It is translated as CASSQARVNNLGIQYF.

CDR3 protein: CASSNRGSGEQYF. In nucleotides, the CDR3 is TGTGCCAGCAGCAACAGGGGCTCGGGGGAGCAGTACTTC. The rearrangement links TRBV7-2 to TRBJ2-7; 7 nucleotides agree with TRBD1. V lost 5 bases, J lost 7 bases, and 8 bases stayed unmatched. This CDR3 has 13 residues. CDR1 and CDR2 from the germline V gene are SGHTA and FQGNSA.

The chain carries TRBV3-1 (or the pseudogene TRBV3-2) and TRBJ1-2; 12 bases align to TRBD1. Germline values: CDR1 LGHDT, CDR2 YNNKEL (reference sequence). Losses at the gene ends were 2 bases for V and 7 bases for J; bases not matched to a gene: 11. The CDR3 runs 17 residues. The chain's CDR3 is CASSQLRGTGGRGGYTF. The CDR3 DNA sequence: TGTGCCAGCAGCCAACTTAGGGGGACAGGGGGCCGAGGTGGCTACACCTTC.

CDR3 bases: TGTGCCAGCAGCCGGCTAGCGTATGGAGATACGCAGTATTTT. It specifies CASSRLAYGDTQYF. This chain links TRBV2 with TRBJ2-3, with D perhaps TRBD2 (6 bases). V lost 6 bases and J 5 bases, leaving 15 bases between the germline ends. This CDR3 has 14 residues. The germline V gene encodes CDR1 SNHLY and CDR2 FYNNEI.

V is TRBV19 and J is TRBJ1-5, with D uncertain. The germline gives CDR1 LNHDA, CDR2 SQIVND (reference sequence). This CDR3 has 15 residues. V dropped 1 base and J dropped 1 base, with 8 bases sitting between them. The DNA of the CDR3 is TGTGCCAGTAGTATAGGTGCACGGAGCAATCAGCCCCAGCATTTT. It is translated as CASSIGARSNQPQHF.

As regards this clone: A read error may account for a junction end that differs from germline. The V call is TRBV7-7, the J call TRBJ2-7, with 15 bases identical to TRBD2. The germline V gene has CDR1 SSHAT and CDR2 FNYEAQ (reference sequence). The CDR3 has 16 residues. The CDR3 region is CASSPGLAGGPHEQYF. CDR3 nucleotides: TGTGCTAGCAGCCCAGGACTAGCGGGAGGGCCGCACGAGCAGTACTTC.

The V gene is TRBV30, the J gene TRBJ2-7; TRBD1 might be the D (6 bases). Germline loops: CDR1 GTSNPN, CDR2 SVGIG (reference sequence). Trimming stripped 1 base from V and 8 bases from J, with 24 bases between. The CDR3 contains 16 residues. The CDR3 bases are TGTGCCTGGAGTGCCCTTAATGGTTTCAGGGGCCTGCAGCAGTACTTC. Protein sequence: CAWSALNGFRGLQQYF.

The chain recombines TRBV6-2 or TRBV6-3 with TRBJ1-5; a possible D gene is TRBD1 (5 bases). Trimming cost V 0 bases and J 5 bases, with 11 bases left between them. The CDR3 sequence is 15 residues long. From germline, CDR1 is MNHEY and CDR2 SVGEGT. The CDR3 loop is CASSYSMGPDQPQHF. CDR3 sequence (DNA): TGTGCCAGCAGTTACTCGATGGGGCCCGATCAGCCCCAGCATTTT.

This clone was counted a few times. The gene calls are TRBV29-1 and TRBJ2-7; 7 nucleotides line up with TRBD1. V lost 6 bases, J lost 5 bases, and 10 bases stayed unmatched. This CDR3 has 13 residues. Germline-derived CDR1 and CDR2 are SQVTM and ANQGSEA. CDR3 bases: TGCAGCGTGGAACGTTACAGGGGCGACGAGCAGTACTTC. It specifies CSVERYRGDEQYF.

The gene calls are TRBV6-2 or TRBV6-3 and TRBJ1-6; 11 positions agree with TRBD1. Germline CDR1 and CDR2: MNHEY and SVGEGT. The length of the CDR3 is 16 residues. J was trimmed by 10 bases and V by 5 bases; bases with no gene match: 10. The CDR3 spells CASSRPGQGVWSPLHF. The DNA for the CDR3 is TGTGCCAGCAGTAGACCGGGACAGGGGGTTTGGTCACCCCTCCACTTT.

The CDR3 DNA is TGTGCCAGTAGGCGGCTAGCGGGTTTAAATGAGCAGTTCTTC. This gives the protein CASRRLAGLNEQFF. The chain joins TRBV19 to TRBJ2-1; 8 bases agree with TRBD2. Germline CDR1 and CDR2: LNHDA and SQIVND (reference sequence). The CDR3 sequence is 14 residues long. V lost 6 bases, J lost 7 bases, and 8 bases stayed unmatched.

This chain uses TRBV20-1 with TRBJ1-5, with D perhaps matching TRBD1 (5 bases). V was clipped by 3 bases and J by 0 bases, with 9 bases between them. Germline V CDR1 and CDR2: DFQATT, SNEGSKA (reference sequence). This CDR3 spans 14 amino acids. CDR3 sequence (DNA): TGCAGTGCTAGTAGGGGCGATAGCAATCAGCCCCAGCATTTT. Translation: CSASRGDSNQPQHF.

Sample share makes this clone medium-sized. This chain connects TRBV3-1 (or the pseudogene TRBV3-2) to TRBJ2-1; possible D gene TRBD1, 6 bases. Germline lookup yields CDR1 LGHDT and CDR2 YNNKEL (reference sequence). CDR3 length: 16 amino acids. V was cut by 0 bases and J by 7 bases, with 16 bases left in between. CDR3 nucleotide sequence: TGTGCCAGCAGCCAAGATCTGGTACGAGGGGGAAATGAGCAGTTCTTC. Translated, it gives CASSQDLVRGGNEQFF.

The chain couples TRBV6-2 or TRBV6-3 to TRBJ2-7; 8 bases line up with TRBD2. There are 16 residues in the CDR3. CDR1 and CDR2 from the germline V gene are MNHEY and SVGEGT. V was clipped by 4 bases and J by 0 bases; unmatched bases: 8. Here the CDR3 DNA reads TGTGCCAGCAGTTTATCTCCGGGGGGGCCCTCCTACGAGCAGTACTTC. It yields the protein CASSLSPGGPSYEQYF.

This chain uses TRBV18 with TRBJ1-4; a weak D match, TRBD1 (5 bases). CDR1 and CDR2 from the germline V gene are KGHSH and LQKENI. Trimming shortened V by 3 bases and J by 5 bases, and 13 bases separated the two germline ends. The CDR3 covers 15 residues. CDR3 loop: CASSPLAGVNEKLFF. CDR3 bases: TGTGCCAGCTCACCCCTCGCGGGGGTAAATGAAAAACTGTTTTTT.

The chain employs TRBV18 and TRBJ2-3; TRBD2 is a possible D gene (5 bases). The CDR3 has 15 amino acids. Germline lookup yields CDR1 KGHSH and CDR2 LQKENI. Trimming left V 4 bases short and J 2 bases short, with 13 bases between. The CDR3 spells CASSQRGQDTDTQYF. In nucleotides, the CDR3 is TGTGCCAGCTCACAAAGAGGGCAGGACACAGATACGCAGTATTTT.

The rearrangement links TRBV6-2 or TRBV6-3 to TRBJ1-5; D call uncertain. This CDR3 is 18 amino acids long. The V end lost 4 bases, the J end lost 5 bases, and 24 bases lay between the germline ends. From germline, CDR1 is MNHEY and CDR2 SVGEGT. CDR3 sequence (DNA): TGTGCCAGCAGTTCCTCCCGGGTTAACTGGGTTCGGGATCAGCCCCAGCATTTT. Its protein is CASSSSRVNWVRDQPQHF.

The rearrangement joins TRBV13 to TRBJ2-1; perhaps TRBD2 as D (6 bases). The V gene's germline CDR1 is PRHDT and CDR2 FYEKMQ (reference sequence). The CDR3 runs 13 residues. V lost 5 bases and J lost 7, with 12 bases in between. In DNA, the CDR3 is TGTGCCAGCAGCCCCGGGACTTCGAATGAGCAGTTCTTC. The encoded protein is CASSPGTSNEQFF.

CDR3: CASSFHTAPSTDTQYF. CDR3 DNA sequence: TGTGCCAGCAGCTTTCATACAGCTCCTAGCACAGATACGCAGTATTTT. The rearrangement joins TRBV7-2 to TRBJ2-3; D not certain. The germline CDR1 and CDR2 sequences are SGHTA and FQGNSA. The CDR3 has 16 residues. Trimming took off 3 bases at V and 0 bases at J, with 13 bases between the two ends.

The V gene is TRBV24-1, the J gene TRBJ2-2, with 7 bases matching TRBD2. The germline V gene encodes CDR1 KGHDR and CDR2 SFDVKD. The junction had 5 bases not matched to a gene; V was cut back by 7 bases and J by 4 bases. This CDR3 has 14 residues. CDR3 bases: TGTGCCACCAGAGCGGGACCCACCACCGGGGAGCTGTTTTTT. Amino acids: CATRAGPTTGELFF.